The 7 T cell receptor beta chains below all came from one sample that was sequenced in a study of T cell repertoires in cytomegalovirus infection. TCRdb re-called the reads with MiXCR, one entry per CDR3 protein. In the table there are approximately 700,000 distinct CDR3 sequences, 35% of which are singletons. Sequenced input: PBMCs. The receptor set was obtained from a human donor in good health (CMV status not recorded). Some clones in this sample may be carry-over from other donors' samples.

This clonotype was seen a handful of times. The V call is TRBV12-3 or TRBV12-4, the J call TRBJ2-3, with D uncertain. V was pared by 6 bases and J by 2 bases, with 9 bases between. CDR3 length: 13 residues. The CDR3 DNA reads TGTGCCAGCAGCTCGACCAACACAGATACGCAGTATTTT. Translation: CASSSTNTDTQYF.

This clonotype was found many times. The CDR3 nucleotides read TGTGCCAGCAGTGAACAGGGTAGGATTCGCACTGAAGCTTTCTTT. Protein product: CASSEQGRIRTEAFF. The chain joins TRBV28 to TRBJ1-1; TRBD1 is a possible D gene (6 bases). Germline values: CDR1 MDHEN, CDR2 SYDVKM. Trimming left V 5 bases short and J 4 bases short, with 17 bases between. The CDR3 sequence is 15 residues long.

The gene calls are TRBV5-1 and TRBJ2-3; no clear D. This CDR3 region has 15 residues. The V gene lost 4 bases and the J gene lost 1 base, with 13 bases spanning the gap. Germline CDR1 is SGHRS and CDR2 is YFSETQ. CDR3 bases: TGCGCCAGCAGCCCACCTAATCGGGGCACAGATACGCAGTATTTT. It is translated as CASSPPNRGTDTQYF.

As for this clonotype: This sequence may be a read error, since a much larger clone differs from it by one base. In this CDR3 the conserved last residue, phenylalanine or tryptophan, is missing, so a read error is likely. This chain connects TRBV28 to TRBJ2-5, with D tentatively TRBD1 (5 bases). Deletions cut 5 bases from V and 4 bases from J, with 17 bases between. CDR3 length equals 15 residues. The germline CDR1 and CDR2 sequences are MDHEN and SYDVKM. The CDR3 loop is CASSPSPRQRETQYC. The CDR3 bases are TGTGCCAGCAGTCCATCCCCGCGACAGAGAGAGACCCAGTACTGC.

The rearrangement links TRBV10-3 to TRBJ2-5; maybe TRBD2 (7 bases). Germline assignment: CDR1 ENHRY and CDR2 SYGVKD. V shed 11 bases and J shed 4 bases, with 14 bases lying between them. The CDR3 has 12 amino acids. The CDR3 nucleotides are TGTGCCTCGAAGGGGGGGGGAGAGACCCAGTACTTC. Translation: CASKGGGETQYF.

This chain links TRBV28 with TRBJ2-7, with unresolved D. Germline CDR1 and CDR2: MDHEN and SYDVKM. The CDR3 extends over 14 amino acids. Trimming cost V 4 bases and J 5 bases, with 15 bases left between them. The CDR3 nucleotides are TGTGCCAGCAGTTCCGCCGGTCATGTCGACGAGCAGTACTTC. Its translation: CASSSAGHVDEQYF.

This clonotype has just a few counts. In nucleotides, the CDR3 is TGTGCCAGCAGTTACGATCCGTGGGAGACCCAGTACTTC. This sequence encodes CASSYDPWETQYF. The rearrangement uses TRBV6-6 and TRBJ2-5; no clear D. This CDR3 comprises 13 residues. Trimming took 2 bases from V and 5 from J, leaving 9 bases between them. Germline values: CDR1 MNHNY, CDR2 SVGAGI (reference sequence).